Listed below are T cell receptor beta chains from one sample, sequenced in a study of Tregs in tolerant kidney transplant recipients. Using immunoSEQ multiplex PCR, the repertoire was profiled, and TCRdb retains in-frame clones only, with some absent. Of around 50,000 clones listed, around 83% are singletons. The sequencing input was CD4+ T cells from blood. The receptor source for this set is a human donor in good health. Each CDR3 is given with its conserved first and last residue. D genes are given only for firm matches. Only part of the rows carry a size: once, few, many, or a class if the clone is expanded.

j_gene | v_gene | abundance | len | d_gene | CDR3nt | CDR3aa
TRBJ2-5 | TRBV5-6 | . | 14 | . | TGTGCCAGCAGCCCGTTTTGGGGCAGAGAGACCCAGTACTTC | CASSPFWGRETQYF
TRBJ1-4 | TRBV6-5 | . | 16 | . | TGTGCCAGCAGTTACTTACCCCGGTGGTCTAATGAAAAACTGTTTTTT | CASSYLPRWSNEKLFF
TRBJ2-1 | TRBV19 | . | 14 | . | TGTGCCAGTAGGACCACTAGCTTCCTGGATGAGCAGTTCTTC | CASRTTSFLDEQFF
TRBJ1-5 | TRBV7-2 | . | 16 | TRBD1 | TGTGCCAGCAGTATTACAGGGGGCACGAGCAATCAGCCCCAGCATTTT | CASSITGGTSNQPQHF
TRBJ2-1 | TRBV11-3 | . | 14 | . | TGTGCCAGCAGCTTAGGTTGGTCGTACAATGAGCAGTTCTTC | CASSLGWSYNEQFF
TRBJ1-5 | TRBV2 | . | 13 | . | TGTGCCAGCATGGTAAGGCTCAATCAGCCCCAGCATTTT | CASMVRLNQPQHF
TRBJ1-4 | TRBV29-1 | . | 15 | TRBD1 | TGCAGCGTCGGGGACAGGGACCTAACTAATGAAAAACTGTTTTTT | CSVGDRDLTNEKLFF
TRBJ2-3 | TRBV6-5 | . | 16 | . | TGTGCCAGCAGTTACTCGTTCGGATGGGGCACAGATACGCAGTATTTT | CASSYSFGWGTDTQYF
TRBJ2-7 | TRBV2 | . | 16 | TRBD2 | TGTGCCAGCAGTGGGCTTCCGGGACTAGCGGCCTACGAGCAGTACTTC | CASSGLPGLAAYEQYF
TRBJ1-5 | TRBV15 | few | 12 | . | TGTGCCACCAGCACTGCCAATCAGCCCCAGCATTTT | CATSTANQPQHF
TRBJ1-5 | TRBV19 | once | 15 | TRBD1 | TGTGCCAGTAGTATTGGACAGGACTTCAATCAGCCCCAGCATTTT | CASSIGQDFNQPQHF
TRBJ2-5 | TRBV7-9 | . | 15 | . | TGTGCCAGCAGCCCCCCCATCCGGGCCGGGGAGACCCAGTACTTC | CASSPPIRAGETQYF
TRBJ2-1 | TRBV4-2 | few | 15 | TRBD2 | TGTGCCAGCAGCCAGAAGCCCCGAAGCGGGGAAGGGCAGTTCTTC | CASSQKPRSGEGQFF
TRBJ1-5 | TRBV27 | . | 17 | . | TGTGCCAGCAGTTTGACGCTTGGGGGTAACGTAAATCAGCCCCAGCATTTT | CASSLTLGGNVNQPQHF
TRBJ2-6 | TRBV13 | . | 18 | . | TGTGCCAGCAGCTTATTTCTGCAGAGCCCAACTGGGGCCAACGTCCTGACTTTC | CASSLFLQSPTGANVLTF
TRBJ1-1 | TRBV10-3 | . | 13 | . | TGTGCCATCAGTGCGGGGGGGAGCACTGAAGCTTTCTTT | CAISAGGSTEAFF
TRBJ1-1 | TRBV10-3 | . | 13 | . | TGTGCCATCAGTGACAGGGAGAACACTGAAGCTTTCTTT | CAISDRENTEAFF
TRBJ2-5 | TRBV11-2 | . | 13 | . | TGTGCCAGCGGAAGCGCGGCCCCGGAGACCCAGTACTTC | CASGSAAPETQYF
TRBJ2-7 | TRBV30 | . | 14 | TRBD1 | TGTGCCTGGACAGGGGGCAGTAGGGCCTACGAGCAGTACTTC | CAWTGGSRAYEQYF
TRBJ2-3 | TRBV5-4 | . | 15 | . | TGTGCCAGCAGCTTGAGCCAGACGTTCACAGATACGCAGTATTTT | CASSLSQTFTDTQYF
TRBJ2-5 | TRBV5-4 | few | 11 | . | TGTGCCAGCAGCTTGGAAGAGACCCAGTACTTC | CASSLEETQYF
TRBJ1-3 | TRBV27 | . | 17 | TRBD1 | TGTGCCAGCAGTCGGACAGGGAAAGGGAGCTCTGGAAACACCATATATTTT | CASSRTGKGSSGNTIYF
TRBJ1-1 | TRBV7-2 | . | 15 | . | TGTGCCAGCAGCTTAGATCCGGCAGGAGTCACTGAAGCTTTCTTT | CASSLDPAGVTEAFF
TRBJ2-6 | TRBV28 | . | 19 | . | TGTGCCAGCAGTTTATGGCTGGCTACAGTCAACTCTGGGGCCAACGTCCTGACTTTC | CASSLWLATVNSGANVLTF
TRBJ2-5 | TRBV9 | . | 16 | TRBD2 | TGTGCCAGCAGCGTAGTAGGACTAGCGGACCAAGAGACCCAGTACTTC | CASSVVGLADQETQYF
TRBJ2-1 | TRBV5-1 | . | 16 | TRBD2 | TGCGCCAGCAGCCTCGGACTAGCGGGGGCCCACAATGAGCAGTTCTTC | CASSLGLAGAHNEQFF
TRBJ1-2 | TRBV11-3 | . | 9 | . | TGTGCCAGCAGCCGTCGCTACACCTTC | CASSRRYTF
TRBJ2-2 | TRBV6-6 | . | 15 | . | TGTGCCAGCAGAACTGGAGGGAGTGGCACCGGGGAGCTGTTTTTT | CASRTGGSGTGELFF
TRBJ1-2 | TRBV30 | many | 13 | . | TGTGCCTATTCGGACAGAACCAACTATGGCTACACCTTC | CAYSDRTNYGYTF
TRBJ1-5 | TRBV2 | . | 13 | . | TGTGCCAGCAGACCTGACGGCAATCAGCCCCAGCATTTT | CASRPDGNQPQHF
TRBJ1-1 | TRBV27 | . | 15 | TRBD1 | TGTGCCAGCACCCGGACAGGGAGGGTAAACACTGAAGCTTTCTTT | CASTRTGRVNTEAFF
TRBJ2-7 | TRBV7-8 | few | 13 | . | TGTGCCAGCAGCCCTTCGCCAGGTCACGAGCAGTACTTC | CASSPSPGHEQYF
TRBJ1-2 | TRBV30 | . | 16 | . | TGTGCCTGGAGTGGAGTCGGGAGGGGGGTCCGCTATGGCTACACCTTC | CAWSGVGRGVRYGYTF
TRBJ2-7 | TRBV7-8 | . | 14 | TRBD2 | TGTGCCAGCAGCCTCTTTCGGGAGGCCTACGAGCAGTACTTC | CASSLFREAYEQYF
TRBJ2-5 | TRBV18 | . | 14 | . | TGTGCCAGCTCACCCGGGCCCGGGAAAGAGACCCAGTACTTC | CASSPGPGKETQYF
TRBJ1-4 | TRBV14 | . | 16 | . | TGTGCCAGCAGCCAAGAATATTTCACAGGGAATGAAAAACTGTTTTTT | CASSQEYFTGNEKLFF
TRBJ2-1 | TRBV29-1 | . | 15 | . | TGCAGCGTTGCGTTATCGGGGGGCGCGATCGTTGAGCAGTTCTTC | CSVALSGGAIVEQFF
TRBJ2-7 | TRBV4-3 | . | 13 | . | TGCGCCAGCAGCCACCTCCTAGTTGGCGAGCAGTACTTC | CASSHLLVGEQYF
TRBJ2-1 | TRBV29-1 | . | 12 | TRBD2 | TGCAGCGTATCCACAAGCGGGGGGTTTCGGTTCTTC | CSVSTSGGFRFF
TRBJ2-3 | TRBV7-2 | . | 15 | . | TGTGCCAGCAGCTATAAGGTCCCCTGGGAAGATACGCAGTATTTT | CASSYKVPWEDTQYF
TRBJ1-5 | TRBV18 | . | 20 | TRBD1 | TGTGCCAGCTCACCAGAGAATTATATCCGAGGGGGCTTTGACAATCAGCCCCAGCATTTT | CASSPENYIRGGFDNQPQHF
TRBJ1-1 | TRBV4-2 | . | 17 | . | TGTGCCAGCAGCCAAGATCCCGTTAGGACGGGTATGGCTGAAGCTTTCTTT | CASSQDPVRTGMAEAFF
TRBJ1-2 | TRBV7-2 | . | 14 | TRBD1 | TGTGCCAGCAGCTCGGACAGGGGCAGAAATGGCTACACCTTC | CASSSDRGRNGYTF
TRBJ2-7 | TRBV5-8 | . | 12 | . | TGTGCCAGCAGCCTAATGTACTACGAGCAGTACTTC | CASSLMYYEQYF
TRBJ2-1 | TRBV4-3 | . | 16 | TRBD2 | TGCGCCAGCAGCCAACAGCGGGGGGAAGGGGGAAATGAGCAGTTCTTC | CASSQQRGEGGNEQFF
TRBJ2-3 | TRBV7-8 | . | 15 | . | TGTGCCAGCAGCTTAGCTCCGGACCGTACAGATACGCAGTATTTT | CASSLAPDRTDTQYF
TRBJ2-7 | TRBV10-2 | . | 13 | . | TGCGCCAGTGAGACAGGGAGGATGGCCGAGCAGTACTTC | CASETGRMAEQYF
TRBJ2-7 | TRBV28 | . | 14 | . | TGTGCCAGCACGGCTCAGAGCTTGGGCTACGAGCAGTACTTC | CASTAQSLGYEQYF
TRBJ1-6 | TRBV5-4 | . | 16 | . | TGTGCCAGCAGCTTGAAGGGCGCATCCTATAATTCACCCCTCCACTTT | CASSLKGASYNSPLHF
TRBJ1-4 | TRBV5-6 | . | 14 | . | TGTGCCAGCACCTTACAGGGTTTTGATGAAAAACTGTTTTTT | CASTLQGFDEKLFF
TRBJ1-6 | TRBV5-1 | few | 16 | TRBD1 | TGCGCCAGCAGCTGGACAGGGCTCCGCTATAATTCACCCCTCCACTTT | CASSWTGLRYNSPLHF
TRBJ2-5 | TRBV27 | . | 16 | TRBD2 | TGTGCCAGCAGTTCAAACCCGGGGGTCGGGGGGGAGACCCAGTACTTC | CASSSNPGVGGETQYF
TRBJ1-2 | TRBV5-1 | . | 13 | . | TGCGCCAGCAGCCTAAGGGGGGGCTATGGCTACACCTTC | CASSLRGGYGYTF
TRBJ2-6 | TRBV12-5 | . | 17 | . | TGTGCTAGTGGTCCCGGGGGCCGCAGCTCTGGGGCCAACGTCCTGACTTTC | CASGPGGRSSGANVLTF
TRBJ2-3 | TRBV30 | many | 13 | TRBD2 | TGTGCCTCGTCTAGCGGGATTACAGATACGCAGTATTTT | CASSSGITDTQYF
TRBJ2-5 | TRBV10-2 | . | 12 | . | TGCGCCAGCGGACGGGGGCAAGAGACCCAGTACTTC | CASGRGQETQYF
TRBJ1-1 | TRBV5-5 | . | 15 | TRBD1 | TGTGCCAGCAGCTCGGCCGGGACAGGGGATTCTGAAGCTTTCTTT | CASSSAGTGDSEAFF
TRBJ1-1 | TRBV10-3 | . | 13 | . | TGTGCCATCAGTGACAGGGAGAGAACTGAAGCTTTCTTT | CAISDRERTEAFF
TRBJ1-1 | TRBV30 | few | 14 | . | TGTGCCTGGAGTAAAGGGGGGGAGAACACTGAAGCTTTCTTT | CAWSKGGENTEAFF
TRBJ2-7 | TRBV6-1 | . | 11 | . | TGTGCCAGCAGTGTCTTCTACGAGCAGTACTTC | CASSVFYEQYF